The present T cell receptor beta chain was sequenced within a study of T-cell memory formation after mild COVID-19. Study findings and constraints: Clones which contracted sat mainly in CM and EM if CD4+, and in EMRA if CD8+. Pre-infection memory already had some responding clones, implying cross-reactive memory joined.

In the case of this clonotype: The antigen is unknown.

CDR1 is SQVTM and CDR2 is ANQGSEA in the germline V gene. The CDR3 extends over 13 amino acids. Trimming cost V 8 bases and J 4 bases; bases outside gene matches: 6. A single record per CDR3 protein comes from TCRdb applying MiXCR to the 5' RACE reads. The data hold hundreds of thousands of distinct CDR3 sequences, with about a fifth observed a single time. The TCR originated in an adult woman who had mild COVID-19 (a few samples of this study predate the infection). Cell type and time point are not known. V and J are TRBV29-1 and TRBJ2-5; the match to TRBD1 covers 11 bases. Specimen: PBMCs or a T cell subset sorted from them (not recorded which). CDR3 nucleotides: TGCAGCACAACCGGGACAGGGGGAGAGACCCAGTACTTC. Encoded protein: CSTTGTGGETQYF.